The 20 T cell receptor beta chains listed next were all sequenced from one sample in a study of T cell responses to AZD1222 COVID-19 vaccine. TCRdb's table, derived via immunoSEQ multiplex PCR, lists solely in-frame clones and lacks some. Here the sample spans roughly 200,000 clones, 90% to 95% being singletons. Material: peripheral blood, obtained 28 days after the second dose of the MenACWY control vaccine. Every receptor here comes from an adult who received the MenACWY meningococcal vaccine as a control.

The chain links TRBV3-1 (or the pseudogene TRBV3-2) to TRBJ2-1; D remains unclear. Per the germline V gene, CDR1 is LGHDT and CDR2 is YNNKEL (reference sequence). This CDR3 is built from 12 residues. Trimming removed 4 bases from V and 5 bases from J, with 6 bases in between. This CDR3 reads CASSRLDNEQFF. CDR3 bases: TGTGCCAGCAGCCGACTGGACAATGAGCAGTTCTTC.

The CDR3 reads CASSLGRGEKLFF. The DNA of the CDR3 is TGTGCCAGCAGTTTAGGGAGAGGAGAAAAACTGTTTTTT. V usage is TRBV6-5 and J usage is TRBJ1-4; the D is unclear. Deletions cut 4 bases from V and 8 bases from J, with 11 bases between. Germline assignment: CDR1 MNHEY and CDR2 SVGAGI. The CDR3 runs 13 residues.

The chain carries TRBV27 and TRBJ1-1; possibly TRBD1 for D (5 bases). Germline V CDR1 and CDR2: MNHEY, SMNVEV (reference sequence). CDR3 length: 14 amino acids. V gave up 5 bases and J gave up 4 bases, with 14 bases separating them. The CDR3 is CASSPWQGATEAFF. The CDR3 DNA is TGTGCCAGCAGTCCGTGGCAGGGTGCCACTGAAGCTTTCTTT.

This sequence joins TRBV6-5 and TRBJ1-3; the D is unclear. The CDR3 has 15 residues. Trimming took 2 bases from V and 0 from J, leaving 8 bases between them. Germline CDR1 and CDR2: MNHEY and SVGAGI. The CDR3 DNA follows: TGTGCCAGCAGTTACCCGGCCGGCTCTGGAAACACCATATATTTT. This sequence encodes CASSYPAGSGNTIYF.

By proportion, this clone is medium-sized (0.01 to 0.1%). The CDR3 sequence is CATSPGGGSKSPLHF. The CDR3, as DNA: TGTGCCACCAGTCCGGGGGGGGGATCAAAATCACCCCTCCACTTT. The chain uses TRBV15 and TRBJ1-6; D may be TRBD1 (5 bases). The germline V gene has CDR1 LNHNV and CDR2 YYDKDF (reference sequence). The CDR3 spans 15 residues. Trimming cost V 6 bases and J 10 bases, with 19 bases left between them.

The genes are TRBV6-5 and TRBJ1-3; D remains unclear. Germline V CDR1 and CDR2: MNHEY, SVGAGI. Trimming pared 0 bases from V and 0 bases from J, leaving 9 bases between. This CDR3 has 16 residues. This CDR3 reads CASSYSMQPSGNTIYF. The DNA for the CDR3 is TGTGCCAGCAGTTACTCGATGCAGCCCTCTGGAAACACCATATATTTT.

In its sample, this clone was seen a few times. CDR3 bases: TGTGCCAGCAGCTTGGAGCGACAGGAGAATGAGCAGTTCTTC. It translates to CASSLERQENEQFF. The V and J genes are TRBV11-2 and TRBJ2-1; the D gene is possibly TRBD1 (6 bases). There are 14 residues in the CDR3. Trimming left V 3 bases short and J 7 bases short, with 13 bases between. Germline loops: CDR1 SGHAT, CDR2 FQNNGV. The full variable domain, its missing parts supplied by reference TRBV11-2 and TRBJ2-1, is EAGVAQSPRYKIIEKRQSVAFWCNPISGHATLYWYQQILGQGPKLLIQFQNNGVVDDSQLPKDRFSAERLKGVDSTLKIQPAKLEDSAVYLCASSLERQENEQFFGPGTRLTVL.

V usage is TRBV25-1 and J usage is TRBJ1-2; no clear D. Per the germline V gene, CDR1 is MGHDK and CDR2 is SYGVNS. The CDR3 sequence is 16 residues long. The germline V and J ends were trimmed by 2 bases and 2 bases, with 15 bases remaining between them. The CDR3 coding sequence is TGTGCCAGCAGTGAACGTTGGGCAGGAGAGAACTATGGCTACACCTTC. Protein product: CASSERWAGENYGYTF.

The chain couples TRBV6-7 to TRBJ2-3; D unclear. TRBV6-7 is marked as an open reading frame, function uncertain. This CDR3 has 16 amino acids. Trimming stripped 6 bases from V and 1 base from J, with 17 bases between. The CDR3 is CASRLGSFGGTDTQYF. The CDR3 coding sequence is TGTGCCAGCAGGCTAGGATCGTTCGGTGGCACAGATACGCAGTATTTT.

The chain has TRBV6-5 and TRBJ1-2, with TRBD1 matching over 8 bases. CDR3 length: 14 amino acids. The V gene's germline CDR1 is MNHEY and CDR2 SVGAGI. Trimming at V came to 7 bases and at J to 4 bases, leaving 8 bases not matched to a gene. This CDR3 reads CASKQGTGPYGYTF. The CDR3, as DNA: TGTGCCAGCAAACAAGGGACAGGCCCCTATGGCTACACCTTC.

The rearrangement uses TRBV10-1 and TRBJ1-4; D gene ambiguous. This CDR3 is built from 13 residues. Germline CDR1 reads WNHNN; CDR2 reads SYGVQD (reference sequence). V was cut by 1 base and J by 11 bases, with 11 bases left in between. CDR3 loop: CASSEFDPGKLFF. The CDR3 coding sequence is TGCGCCAGCAGTGAGTTCGACCCTGGGAAACTGTTTTTT.

This clone was recorded once. V and J are TRBV6-5 and TRBJ2-3; tentative D call: TRBD1 (6 bases). Germline V CDR1 and CDR2: MNHEY, SVGAGI. The CDR3 sequence is 13 residues long. Trimming removed 0 bases at V and 11 bases at J, with 12 bases between. CDR3 amino acids: CASSYSQGHGQYF. The CDR3 DNA is TGTGCCAGCAGTTACTCTCAGGGACACGGGCAGTATTTT.

The chain employs TRBV5-1 and TRBJ2-3; the match to TRBD2 covers 11 bases. This CDR3 spans 17 amino acids. Per the germline V gene, CDR1 is SGHRS and CDR2 is YFSETQ. V trimming: 4 bases; J trimming: 6 bases; junction bases outside the gene matches: 13. This CDR3 is CASSTTSGGFGRDTQYF. CDR3 DNA sequence: TGCGCCAGCAGCACAACTAGCGGGGGCTTCGGTAGGGATACGCAGTATTTT.

In this sample, this clone turned up once. The chain couples TRBV7-8 to TRBJ2-2; 7 bases map to TRBD1. The V gene end was trimmed by 5 bases and the J gene end by 0 bases; junction bases not matched to a gene: 3. CDR3 length: 15 amino acids. Germline V gene lookup returns CDR1 SGHVS and CDR2 FQNEAQ. The chain's CDR3 is CASSPGQTNTGELFF. In DNA form, the CDR3 reads TGTGCCAGCAGCCCGGGACAGACGAACACCGGGGAGCTGTTTTTT. The whole variable domain, filled in from reference TRBV7-8 and TRBJ2-2, reads GAGVSQSPRYKVAKRGQDVALRCDPISGHVSLFWYQQALGQGPEFLTYFQNEAQLDKSGLPSDRFFAERPEGSVSTLKIQRTQQEDSAVYLCASSPGQTNTGELFFGEGSRLTVL.

The chain has TRBV28 and TRBJ2-2; 8 nucleotides agree with TRBD1. CDR1 and CDR2 (germline): MDHEN, SYDVKM. This CDR3 is built from 17 residues. V was clipped by 6 bases and J by 7 bases; unmatched bases: 16. CDR3 residues: CASSTTDRGPRGGELFF. The DNA for the CDR3 is TGTGCCAGCAGCACTACCGACAGGGGCCCTCGGGGCGGGGAGCTGTTTTTT.

This clone has just one count. The chain employs TRBV12-3 or TRBV12-4 and TRBJ1-5, with D perhaps TRBD1 (6 bases). CDR3 size: 11 residues. The germline V and J ends were trimmed by 5 bases and 11 bases, with 10 bases remaining between them. The CDR3 region is CASSEGVAQHF. CDR3 nucleotide sequence: TGTGCCAGCAGTGAGGGGGTGGCCCAGCATTTT.

The V and J genes are TRBV5-1 and TRBJ2-3; D possibly corresponds to TRBD1 (6 bases). V dropped 1 base and J dropped 0 bases, with 12 bases sitting between them. The germline gives CDR1 SGHRS, CDR2 YFSETQ. CDR3 size: 16 residues. CDR3 amino acids: CASSLKSGQSTDTQYF. Written as DNA, the CDR3 is TGCGCCAGCAGCTTGAAGTCCGGACAGAGCACAGATACGCAGTATTTT. Complete variable domain (other parts from reference TRBV5-1 and TRBJ2-3): KAGVTQTPRYLIKTRGQQVTLSCSPISGHRSVSWYQQTPGQGLQFLFEYFSETQRNKGNFPGRFSGRQFSNSRSEMNVSTLELGDSALYLCASSLKSGQSTDTQYFGPGTRLTVL.

The rearrangement uses TRBV19 and TRBJ1-1, with 11 bases identical to TRBD1. The CDR3 loop spans 14 amino acids. V trimming: 6 bases; J trimming: 4 bases; junction bases outside the gene matches: 4. Germline-derived CDR1 and CDR2 are LNHDA and SQIVND (reference sequence). DNA for the CDR3: TGTGCCAGTAGCCGGACAGGGGGCTTCACTGAAGCTTTCTTT. Its protein is CASSRTGGFTEAFF.

The chain has TRBV6-5 and TRBJ1-2; D unclear. This CDR3 region has 13 residues. V was cut by 6 bases and J by 3 bases, with 11 bases left in between. CDR1 and CDR2 (germline): MNHEY, SVGAGI. Here the CDR3 reads CASRSEVDYGYTF. The CDR3 DNA is TGTGCCAGCAGGTCTGAGGTGGACTATGGCTACACCTTC.

V usage is TRBV19 and J usage is TRBJ1-3; D possibly corresponds to TRBD1 (6 bases). The CDR3 totals 17 residues. CDR1 is LNHDA and CDR2 is SQIVND in the germline V gene (reference sequence). V lost 8 bases and J 0 bases, leaving 20 bases between the germline ends. CDR3 protein: CASRSNTGILSGNTIYF. The CDR3 coding sequence is TGTGCCAGTCGGAGCAATACAGGGATACTCTCTGGAAACACCATATATTTT.